This T cell receptor beta chain was sequenced for a study of shared clonotypes between healthy human individuals. Note on this clone: Its antigen remains unknown.

Using immunoSEQ multiplex PCR, the repertoire was profiled, and TCRdb retains in-frame clones only, with some absent. The sample yields 760,000 or so clones, 90% to 97% seen once. Study results and caveats: Clonotype sharing across donors was expected to vary with sequencing depth.

The trim removed 2 bases at V and 5 bases at J, leaving 8 bases unmatched. Germline CDR1 MNHNY, CDR2 SVGAGI (reference sequence). CDR3 length equals 16 residues. Naive CD8 cells were CD45RO-negative, positively selected for CCR7, excluding terminally differentiated effector memory CD45RA+ cells. Material for sequencing was naive CD8+ T cells sorted from blood. The chain couples TRBV6-6 to TRBJ2-1, with 8 bases that match TRBD2. This TCR came from a man aged 25-40 years in good health. In DNA form, the CDR3 reads TGTGCCAGCAGTTACGCACGGGGGGGACTTGACAATGAGCAGTTCTTC. Translating gives CASSYARGGLDNEQFF.